This entry describes one TCR beta chain. The data were taken from a study of cytomegalovirus exposure and HLA in healthy donors. Overall study context: Assignment to the Caucasian-associated ancestry cluster applied to around four fifths of the 300 to 500 genotyped donors.

PCR primers comprised 60 Vbeta and 13 Jbeta primers. Clones were read by immunoSEQ multiplex PCR, and TCRdb kept only the in-frame ones, dropping some. Here the sample spans around 120,000 clones, around 79% being singletons. The sample comprised PBMCs. This clonotype was obtained from a woman in her thirties or forties in good health and CMV-seronegative.

The CDR3 loop is CASSHRSSDFKAQYF. In DNA form, the CDR3 reads TGTGCCAGCAGCCACCGATCCTCAGACTTCAAGGCGCAGTATTTT. V is TRBV11-3 and J is TRBJ2-3, with D hard to call. V lost 5 bases, J lost 10 bases, and 22 bases lay in between. This CDR3 is 15 amino acids long. The germline gives CDR1 SGHNT, CDR2 YENEEA.